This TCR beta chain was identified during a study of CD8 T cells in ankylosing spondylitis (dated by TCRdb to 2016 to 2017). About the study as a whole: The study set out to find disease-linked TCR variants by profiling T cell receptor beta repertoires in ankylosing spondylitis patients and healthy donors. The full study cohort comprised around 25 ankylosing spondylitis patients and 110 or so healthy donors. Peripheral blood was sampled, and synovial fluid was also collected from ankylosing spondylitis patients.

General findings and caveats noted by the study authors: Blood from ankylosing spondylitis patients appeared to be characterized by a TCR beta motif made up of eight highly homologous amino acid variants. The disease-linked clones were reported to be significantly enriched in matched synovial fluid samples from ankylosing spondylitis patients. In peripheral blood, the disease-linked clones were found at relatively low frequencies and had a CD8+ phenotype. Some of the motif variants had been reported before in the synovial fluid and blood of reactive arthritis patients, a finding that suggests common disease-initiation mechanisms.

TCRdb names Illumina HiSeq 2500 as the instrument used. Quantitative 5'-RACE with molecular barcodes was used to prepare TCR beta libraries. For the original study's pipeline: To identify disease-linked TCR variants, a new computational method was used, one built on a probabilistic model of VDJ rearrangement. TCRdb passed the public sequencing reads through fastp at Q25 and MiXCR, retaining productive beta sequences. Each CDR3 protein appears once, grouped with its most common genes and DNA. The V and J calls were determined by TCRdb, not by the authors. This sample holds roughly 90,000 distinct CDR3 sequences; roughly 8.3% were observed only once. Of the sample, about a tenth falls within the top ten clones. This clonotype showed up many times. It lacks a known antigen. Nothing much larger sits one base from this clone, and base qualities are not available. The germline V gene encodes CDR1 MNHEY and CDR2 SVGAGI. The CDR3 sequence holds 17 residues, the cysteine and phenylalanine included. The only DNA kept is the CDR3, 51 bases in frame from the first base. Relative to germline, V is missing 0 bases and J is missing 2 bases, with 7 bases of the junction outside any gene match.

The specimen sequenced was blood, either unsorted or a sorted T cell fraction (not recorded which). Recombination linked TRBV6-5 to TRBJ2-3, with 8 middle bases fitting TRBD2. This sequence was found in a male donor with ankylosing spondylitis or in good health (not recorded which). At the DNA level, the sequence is TGTGCCAGCAGTTACTCGAACCCTAGCGGGTACACAGATACGCAGTATTTT. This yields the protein CASSYSNPSGYTDTQYF.